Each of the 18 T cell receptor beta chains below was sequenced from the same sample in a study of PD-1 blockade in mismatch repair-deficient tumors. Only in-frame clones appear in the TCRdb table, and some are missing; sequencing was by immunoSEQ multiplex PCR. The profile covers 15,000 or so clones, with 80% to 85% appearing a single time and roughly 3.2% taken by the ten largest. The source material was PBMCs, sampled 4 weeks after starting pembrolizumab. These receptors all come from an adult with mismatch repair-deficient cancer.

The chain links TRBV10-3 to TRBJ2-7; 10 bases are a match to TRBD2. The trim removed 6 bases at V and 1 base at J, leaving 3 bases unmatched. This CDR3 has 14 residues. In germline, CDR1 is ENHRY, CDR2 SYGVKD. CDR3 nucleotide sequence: TGTGCCATCAGCCGGACTAGCGGATCCTACGAGCAGTACTTC. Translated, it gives CAISRTSGSYEQYF.

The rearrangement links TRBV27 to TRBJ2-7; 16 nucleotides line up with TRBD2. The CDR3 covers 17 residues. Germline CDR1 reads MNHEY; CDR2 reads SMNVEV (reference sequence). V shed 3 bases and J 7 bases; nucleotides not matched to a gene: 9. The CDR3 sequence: CASSFTGLAGGPGEQYF. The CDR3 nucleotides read TGTGCCAGCAGTTTCACGGGACTAGCGGGAGGGCCGGGGGAGCAGTACTTC.

The CDR3 nucleotides read TGTGCCTGGAGGAATCTACAGGGGCTCAGCTCCTACAATGAGCAGTTCTTC. This translates into CAWRNLQGLSSYNEQFF. The gene calls are TRBV30 and TRBJ2-1, with 7 positions matching TRBD1. The ends lost 3 bases at V and 0 bases at J; junction bases unmatched: 11. The germline CDR1 and CDR2 sequences are GTSNPN and SVGIG (reference sequence). This CDR3 is 17 amino acids long.

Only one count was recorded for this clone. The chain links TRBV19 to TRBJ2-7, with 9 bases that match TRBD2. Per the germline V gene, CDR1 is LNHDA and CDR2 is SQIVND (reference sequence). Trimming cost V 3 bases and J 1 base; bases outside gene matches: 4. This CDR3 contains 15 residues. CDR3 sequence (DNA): TGTGCCAGTAGTATGCTAGCGGGGAAGTCCTACGAGCAGTACTTC. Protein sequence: CASSMLAGKSYEQYF. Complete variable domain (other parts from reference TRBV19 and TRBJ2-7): DGGITQSPKYLFRKEGQNVTLSCEQNLNHDAMYWYRQDPGQGLRLIYYSQIVNDFQKGDIAEGYSVSREKKESFPLTVTSAQKNPTAFYLCASSMLAGKSYEQYFGPGTRLTVT.

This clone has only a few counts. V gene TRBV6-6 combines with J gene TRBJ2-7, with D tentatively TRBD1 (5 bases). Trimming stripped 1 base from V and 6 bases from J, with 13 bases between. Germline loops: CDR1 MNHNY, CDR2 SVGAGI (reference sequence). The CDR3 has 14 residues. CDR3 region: CASSYLEFRGEQYF. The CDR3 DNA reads TGTGCCAGCAGTTACTTAGAGTTTAGGGGCGAGCAGTACTTC.

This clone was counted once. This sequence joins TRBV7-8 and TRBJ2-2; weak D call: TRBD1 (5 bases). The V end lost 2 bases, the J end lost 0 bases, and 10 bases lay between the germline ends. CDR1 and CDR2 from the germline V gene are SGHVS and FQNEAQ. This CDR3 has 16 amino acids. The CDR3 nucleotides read TGTGCCAGCAGCTTATTTTCAGGGACGAACACCGGGGAGCTGTTTTTT. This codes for CASSLFSGTNTGELFF.

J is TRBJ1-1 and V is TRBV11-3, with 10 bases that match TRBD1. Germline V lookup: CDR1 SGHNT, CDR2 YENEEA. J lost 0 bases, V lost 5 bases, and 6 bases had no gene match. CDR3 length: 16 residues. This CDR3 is CASSPGTGALNTEAFF. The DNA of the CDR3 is TGTGCCAGCAGCCCAGGGACAGGGGCCTTGAACACTGAAGCTTTCTTT.

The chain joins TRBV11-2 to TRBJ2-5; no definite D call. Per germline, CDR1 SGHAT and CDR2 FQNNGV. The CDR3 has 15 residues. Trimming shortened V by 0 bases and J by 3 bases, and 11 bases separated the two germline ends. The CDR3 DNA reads TGTGCCAGCAGCTTAGAATGGGTGAGCGAAGAGACCCAGTACTTC. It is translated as CASSLEWVSEETQYF.

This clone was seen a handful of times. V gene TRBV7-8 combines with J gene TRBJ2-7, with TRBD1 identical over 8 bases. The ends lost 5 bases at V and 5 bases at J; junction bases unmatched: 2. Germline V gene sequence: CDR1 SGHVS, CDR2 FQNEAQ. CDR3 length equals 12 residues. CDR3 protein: CASSHRGDEQYF. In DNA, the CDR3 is TGTGCCAGCAGCCACAGGGGGGACGAGCAGTACTTC.

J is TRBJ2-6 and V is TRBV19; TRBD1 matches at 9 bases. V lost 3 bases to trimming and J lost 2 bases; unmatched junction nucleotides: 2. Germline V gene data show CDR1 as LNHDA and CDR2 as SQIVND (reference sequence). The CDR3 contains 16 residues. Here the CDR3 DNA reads TGTGCCAGTAGTATGGACAGGGGAGCTGGGGCCAACGTCCTGACTTTC. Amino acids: CASSMDRGAGANVLTF. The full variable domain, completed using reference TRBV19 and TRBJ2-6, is DGGITQSPKYLFRKEGQNVTLSCEQNLNHDAMYWYRQDPGQGLRLIYYSQIVNDFQKGDIAEGYSVSREKKESFPLTVTSAQKNPTAFYLCASSMDRGAGANVLTFGAGSRLTVL.

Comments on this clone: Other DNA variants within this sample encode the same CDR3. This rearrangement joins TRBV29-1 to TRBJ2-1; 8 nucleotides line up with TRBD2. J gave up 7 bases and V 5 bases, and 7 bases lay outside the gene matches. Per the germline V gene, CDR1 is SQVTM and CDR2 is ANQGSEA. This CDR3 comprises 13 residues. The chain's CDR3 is CSVSGSLWNEQFF. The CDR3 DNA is TGCAGCGTTAGCGGGAGCCTGTGGAATGAGCAGTTCTTC.

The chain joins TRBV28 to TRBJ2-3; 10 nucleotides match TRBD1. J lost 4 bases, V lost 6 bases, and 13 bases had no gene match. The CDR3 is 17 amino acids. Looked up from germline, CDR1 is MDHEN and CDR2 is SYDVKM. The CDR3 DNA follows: TGTGCCAGCAGACATAACCGGGACAGGGGTTGGTCAGATACGCAGTATTTT. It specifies CASRHNRDRGWSDTQYF.

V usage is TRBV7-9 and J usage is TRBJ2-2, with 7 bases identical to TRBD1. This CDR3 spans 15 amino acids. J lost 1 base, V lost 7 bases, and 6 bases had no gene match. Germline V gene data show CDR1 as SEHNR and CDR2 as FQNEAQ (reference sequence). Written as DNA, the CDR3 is TGTGCCAGCAACTATGGGACAGAGAACACCGGGGAGCTGTTTTTT. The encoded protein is CASNYGTENTGELFF.

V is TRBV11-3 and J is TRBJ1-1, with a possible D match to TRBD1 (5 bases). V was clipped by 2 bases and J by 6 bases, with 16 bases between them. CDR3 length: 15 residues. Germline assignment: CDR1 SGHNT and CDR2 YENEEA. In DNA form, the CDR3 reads TGTGCCAGCAGCTTAACGCAGGGAACTCTTTCTGAAGCTTTCTTT. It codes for CASSLTQGTLSEAFF.

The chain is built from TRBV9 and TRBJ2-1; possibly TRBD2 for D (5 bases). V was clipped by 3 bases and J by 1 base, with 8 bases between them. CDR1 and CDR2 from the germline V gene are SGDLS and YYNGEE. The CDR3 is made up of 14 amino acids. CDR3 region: CASSARESYNEQFF. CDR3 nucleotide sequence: TGTGCCAGCAGCGCGAGGGAATCCTACAATGAGCAGTTCTTC. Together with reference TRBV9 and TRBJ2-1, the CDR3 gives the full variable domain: DSGVTQTPKHLITATGQRVTLRCSPRSGDLSVYWYQQSLDQGLQFLIQYYNGEERAKGNILERFSAQQFPDLHSELNLSSLELGDSALYFCASSARESYNEQFFGPGTRLTVL.

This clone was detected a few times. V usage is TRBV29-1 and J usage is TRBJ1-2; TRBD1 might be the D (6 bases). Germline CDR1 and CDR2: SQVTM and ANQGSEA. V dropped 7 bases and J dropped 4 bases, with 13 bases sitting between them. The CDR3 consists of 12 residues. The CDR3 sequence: CSGTDSFYGYTF. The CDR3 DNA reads TGCAGCGGGACGGACAGTTTCTATGGCTACACCTTC.

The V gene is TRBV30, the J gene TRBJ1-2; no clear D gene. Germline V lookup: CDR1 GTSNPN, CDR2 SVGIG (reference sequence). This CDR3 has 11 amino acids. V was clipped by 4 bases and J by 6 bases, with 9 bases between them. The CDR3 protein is CAWTTPDGYTF. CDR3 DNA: TGTGCCTGGACTACCCCGGATGGCTACACCTTC.

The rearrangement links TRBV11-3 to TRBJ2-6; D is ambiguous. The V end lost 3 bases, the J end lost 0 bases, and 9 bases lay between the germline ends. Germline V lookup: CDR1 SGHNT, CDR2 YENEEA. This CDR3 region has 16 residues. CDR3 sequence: CASSFNQFSGANVLTF. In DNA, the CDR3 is TGTGCCAGCAGCTTTAACCAGTTCTCTGGGGCCAACGTCCTGACTTTC. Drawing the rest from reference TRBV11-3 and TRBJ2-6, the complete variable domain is EAGVVQSPRYKIIEKKQPVAFWCNPISGHNTLYWYLQNLGQGPELLIRYENEEAVDDSQLPKDRFSAERLKGVDSTLKIQPAELGDSAVYLCASSFNQFSGANVLTFGAGSRLTVL.